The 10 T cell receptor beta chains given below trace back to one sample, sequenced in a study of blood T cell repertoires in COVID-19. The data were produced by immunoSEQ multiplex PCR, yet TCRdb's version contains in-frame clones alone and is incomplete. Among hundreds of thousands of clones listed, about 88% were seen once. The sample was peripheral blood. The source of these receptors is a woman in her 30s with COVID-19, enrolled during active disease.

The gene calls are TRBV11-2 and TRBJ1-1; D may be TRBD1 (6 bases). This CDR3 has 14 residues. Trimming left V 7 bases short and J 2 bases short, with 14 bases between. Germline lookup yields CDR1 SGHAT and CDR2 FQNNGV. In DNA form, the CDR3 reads TGTGCCAGCATCCCCAGACAGGTTAACACTGAAGCTTTCTTT. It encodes CASIPRQVNTEAFF.

In DNA form, the CDR3 reads TGTGCCAGCAGCTTAGCGACGAGGCAAGGCGAGCAGTACTTC. This sequence encodes CASSLATRQGEQYF. The chain carries TRBV7-8 and TRBJ2-7; D gene unclear. Germline values: CDR1 SGHVS, CDR2 FQNEAQ. The CDR3 spans 14 residues. V was clipped by 0 bases and J by 6 bases, with 12 bases between them.

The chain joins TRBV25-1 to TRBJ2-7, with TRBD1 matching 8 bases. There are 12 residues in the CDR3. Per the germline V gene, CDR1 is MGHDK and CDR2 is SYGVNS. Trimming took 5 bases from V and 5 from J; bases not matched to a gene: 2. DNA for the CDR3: TGTGCCAGCAGTCCCAGGGGGCACGAGCAGTACTTC. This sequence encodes CASSPRGHEQYF.

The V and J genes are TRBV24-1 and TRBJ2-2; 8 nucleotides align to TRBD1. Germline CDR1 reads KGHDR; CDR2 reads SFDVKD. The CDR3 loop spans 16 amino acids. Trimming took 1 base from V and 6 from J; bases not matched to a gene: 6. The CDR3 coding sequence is TGTGCCACCAGTGATTTCAGGGGGCGCGAATCCGGGGAGCTGTTTTTT. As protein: CATSDFRGRESGELFF.

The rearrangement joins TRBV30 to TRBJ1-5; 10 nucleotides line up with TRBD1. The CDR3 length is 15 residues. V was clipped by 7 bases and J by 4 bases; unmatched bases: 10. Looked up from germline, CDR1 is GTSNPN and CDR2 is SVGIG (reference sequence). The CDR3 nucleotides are TGTGCCTTCCACCCGGGACAGGGGCTTAATCAGCCCCAGCATTTT. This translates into CAFHPGQGLNQPQHF.

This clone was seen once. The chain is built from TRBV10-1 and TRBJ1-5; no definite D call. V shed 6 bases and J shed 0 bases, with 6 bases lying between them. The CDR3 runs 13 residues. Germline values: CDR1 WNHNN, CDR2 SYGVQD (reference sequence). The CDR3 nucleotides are TGCGCCAGCAGCCGGGGTAGCAATCAGCCCCAGCATTTT. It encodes CASSRGSNQPQHF.

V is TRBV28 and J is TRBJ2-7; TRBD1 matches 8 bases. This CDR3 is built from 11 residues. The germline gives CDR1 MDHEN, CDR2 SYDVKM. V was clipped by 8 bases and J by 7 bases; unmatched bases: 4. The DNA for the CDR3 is TGTGCCAGCCAGGGGGCTTGGGAGCAGTACTTC. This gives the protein CASQGAWEQYF.

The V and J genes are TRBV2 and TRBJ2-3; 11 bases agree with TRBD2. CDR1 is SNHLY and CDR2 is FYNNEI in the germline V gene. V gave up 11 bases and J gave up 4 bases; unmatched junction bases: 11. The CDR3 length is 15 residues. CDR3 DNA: TGTGCCTCCAAAAAACTAGCGGGAGACTCAGATACGCAGTATTTT. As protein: CASKKLAGDSDTQYF.

The CDR3 region has the DNA TGCAGCGTAGGTAAGGAGGCAGGAGCCACTGAAGCTTTCTTT. Translation: CSVGKEAGATEAFF. This sequence joins TRBV29-1 and TRBJ1-1; D call uncertain. Trimming took off 6 bases at V and 4 bases at J, with 18 bases between the two ends. Germline loops: CDR1 SQVTM, CDR2 ANQGSEA. The CDR3 sequence is 14 residues long. Combining the CDR3 with reference TRBV29-1 and TRBJ1-1 gives the whole variable domain SAVISQKPSRDICQRGTSLTIQCQVDSQVTMMFWYRQQPGQSLTLIATANQGSEATYESGFVIDKFPISRPNLTFSTLTVSNMSPEDSSIYLCSVGKEAGATEAFFGQGTRLTVV.

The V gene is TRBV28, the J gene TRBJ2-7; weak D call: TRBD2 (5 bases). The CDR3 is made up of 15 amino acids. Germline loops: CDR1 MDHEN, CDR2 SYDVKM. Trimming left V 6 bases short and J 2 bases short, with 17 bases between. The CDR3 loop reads CASRPGGEGAYEQYF. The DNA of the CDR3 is TGTGCCAGCAGACCCGGTGGTGAGGGTGCCTACGAGCAGTACTTC.